This is a list of T cell receptor beta chains from one sample in a study of response to subunit inactivated influenza vaccine. TCRdb ran MiXCR on the RT-PCR reads and lists one entry per CDR3 protein. Of some 550,000 distinct CDR3 sequences in the sample, approximately 24% are singletons; the top ten hold 2.5% to 3.5%. This same sample was also taken into another study, of T cells expressing NK-cell markers.

Sequences were derived from CD4+ T cells sorted from PBMCs, sampled approximately 13 days after vaccination. The receptor set was obtained from a middle-aged man who received an inactivated influenza vaccine. Both conserved end residues are part of each CDR3. The D gene is left open where the match is weak. Some rows mark clone size as missing; the rest say once, few, many or name a class of expanded clone.

V	size	D	J	CDR3	DNA
TRBV5-1	NA	NA	TRBJ1-2	CASSASRSGYGYTF	TGCGCCAGCAGCGCCTCCCGGTCAGGCTATGGCTACACCTTC
TRBV5-1	NA	NA	TRBJ1-2	CASRDQENYGYTF	TGCGCCAGCAGGGATCAGGAGAACTATGGCTACACCTTC
TRBV5-1	NA	NA	TRBJ2-1	CASSLASSDYNEQFF	TGCGCCAGCAGCTTGGCCTCGAGCGACTACAATGAGCAGTTCTTC
TRBV7-2	many	NA	TRBJ2-7	CASSLGRNSYEQYF	TGTGCCAGCAGCTTAGGGCGGAACTCCTACGAGCAGTACTTC
TRBV18	NA	TRBD2	TRBJ2-1	CASSLLAENYNEQFF	TGTGCCAGCTCCCTACTAGCGGAGAACTACAATGAGCAGTTCTTC
TRBV15	few	NA	TRBJ2-5	CATSREGGGETQYF	TGTGCCACCAGCAGAGAAGGCGGAGGGGAGACCCAGTACTTC
TRBV7-2	few	NA	TRBJ2-1	CASSLADVGGAFF	TGTGCCAGCAGCTTAGCGGACGTCGGAGGTGCGTTCTTC
TRBV6-2/TRBV6-3	NA	NA	TRBJ2-5	CASSYGTLETQYF	TGTGCCAGCAGTTATGGGACCCTAGAGACCCAGTACTTC
TRBV19	few	TRBD1	TRBJ1-6	CASAEGQGRGSPLHF	TGTGCCAGCGCGGAGGGACAGGGTCGAGGATCACCCCTCCACTTT
TRBV10-3	many	NA	TRBJ2-4	CATQGQEENIQYF	TGTGCCACGCAAGGCCAGGAGGAAAACATTCAGTACTTC
TRBV28	NA	NA	TRBJ2-7	CASSFGAGTISYEQYF	TGTGCCAGCAGTTTTGGGGCAGGGACCATTTCCTACGAGCAGTACTTC
TRBV6-1	NA	NA	TRBJ1-5	CASRGHVSNQPQHF	TGTGCCAGCAGGGGACACGTTAGCAATCAGCCCCAGCATTTT
TRBV6-6	NA	NA	TRBJ2-3	CASSFHRTDTQYF	TGTGCCAGCAGTTTCCACAGGACAGATACGCAGTATTTT
TRBV28	few	TRBD2	TRBJ2-7	CASRGANSGAPGEQYF	TGTGCCAGCAGAGGCGCGAATAGCGGGGCCCCCGGAGAGCAGTACTTC
TRBV7-9	NA	NA	TRBJ2-7	CASSMDISGQYF	TGTGCCAGCAGCATGGACATTTCGGGGCAGTACTTC
TRBV20-1	NA	TRBD1	TRBJ1-1	CSARGTGLHTEAFF	TGCAGTGCTAGGGGGACAGGGCTGCACACTGAAGCTTTCTTT